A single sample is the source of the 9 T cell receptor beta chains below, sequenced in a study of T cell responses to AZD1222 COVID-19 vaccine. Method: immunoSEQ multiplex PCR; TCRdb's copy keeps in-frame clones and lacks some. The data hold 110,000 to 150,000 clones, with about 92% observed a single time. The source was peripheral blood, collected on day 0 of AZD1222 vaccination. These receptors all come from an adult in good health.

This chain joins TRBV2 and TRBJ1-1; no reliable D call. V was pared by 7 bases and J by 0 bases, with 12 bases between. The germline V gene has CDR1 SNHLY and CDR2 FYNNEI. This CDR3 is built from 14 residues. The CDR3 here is CASTSSRMNTEAFF. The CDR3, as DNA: TGTGCCAGCACTAGCAGCAGGATGAACACTGAAGCTTTCTTT. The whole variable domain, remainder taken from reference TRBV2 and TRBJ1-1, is EPEVTQTPSHQVTQMGQEVILRCVPISNHLYFYWYRQILGQKVEFLVSFYNNEISEKSEIFDDQFSVERPDGSNFTLKIRSTKLEDSAMYFCASTSSRMNTEAFFGQGTRLTVV.

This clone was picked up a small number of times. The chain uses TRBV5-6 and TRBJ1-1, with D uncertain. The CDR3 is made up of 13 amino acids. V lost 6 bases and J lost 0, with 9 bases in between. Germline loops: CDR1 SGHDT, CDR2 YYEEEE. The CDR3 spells CASNSIMNTEAFF. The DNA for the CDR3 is TGTGCCAGCAACTCCATCATGAACACTGAAGCTTTCTTT. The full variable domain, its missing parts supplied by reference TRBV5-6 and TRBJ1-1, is DAGVTQSPTHLIKTRGQQVTLRCSPKSGHDTVSWYQQALGQGPQFIFQYYEEEERQRGNFPDRFSGHQFPNYSSELNVNALLLGDSALYLCASNSIMNTEAFFGQGTRLTVV.

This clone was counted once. CDR3 DNA sequence: TGTGCCAGCTCAGTACAGGCCACCGGGGAGCTGTTTTTT. Its protein product is CASSVQATGELFF. The rearrangement uses TRBV18 and TRBJ2-2; tentative D call: TRBD1 (5 bases). Trimming shortened V by 5 bases and J by 4 bases, and 8 bases separated the two germline ends. The CDR3 spans 13 residues. From germline, CDR1 is KGHSH and CDR2 LQKENI.

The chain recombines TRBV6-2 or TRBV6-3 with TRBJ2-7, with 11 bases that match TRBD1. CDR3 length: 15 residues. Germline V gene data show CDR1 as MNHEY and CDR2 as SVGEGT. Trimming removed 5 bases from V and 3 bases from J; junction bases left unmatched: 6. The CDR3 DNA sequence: TGTGCCAGCAGTCCCCGGACAGGGGGCATCTACGAGCAGTACTTC. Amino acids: CASSPRTGGIYEQYF.

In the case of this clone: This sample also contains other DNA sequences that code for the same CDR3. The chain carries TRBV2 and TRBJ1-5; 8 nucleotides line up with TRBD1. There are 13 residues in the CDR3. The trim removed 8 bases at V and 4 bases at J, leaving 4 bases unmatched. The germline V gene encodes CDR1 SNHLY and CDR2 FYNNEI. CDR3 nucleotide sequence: TGTGCCAGCTCGGGGACAGGAAATCAGCCCCAGCATTTT. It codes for CASSGTGNQPQHF.

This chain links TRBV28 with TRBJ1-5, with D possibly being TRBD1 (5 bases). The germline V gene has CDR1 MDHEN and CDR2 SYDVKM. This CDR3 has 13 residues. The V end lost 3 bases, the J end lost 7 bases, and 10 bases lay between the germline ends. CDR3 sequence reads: CASSFLEGQPQHF. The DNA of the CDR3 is TGTGCCAGCAGTTTCCTGGAGGGGCAGCCCCAGCATTTT.

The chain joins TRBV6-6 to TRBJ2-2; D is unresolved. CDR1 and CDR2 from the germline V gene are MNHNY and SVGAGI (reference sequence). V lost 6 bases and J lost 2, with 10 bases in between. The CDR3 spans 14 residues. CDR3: CASRELTNTGELFF. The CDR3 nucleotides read TGTGCCAGCAGGGAACTTACAAACACCGGGGAGCTGTTTTTT.

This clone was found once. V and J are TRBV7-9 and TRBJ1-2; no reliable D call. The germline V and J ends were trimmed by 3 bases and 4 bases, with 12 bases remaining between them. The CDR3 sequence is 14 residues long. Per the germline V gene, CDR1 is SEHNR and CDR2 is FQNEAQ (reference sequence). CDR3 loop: CASSFPGMFYGYTF. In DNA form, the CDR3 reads TGTGCCAGCAGCTTTCCCGGGATGTTCTATGGCTACACCTTC.

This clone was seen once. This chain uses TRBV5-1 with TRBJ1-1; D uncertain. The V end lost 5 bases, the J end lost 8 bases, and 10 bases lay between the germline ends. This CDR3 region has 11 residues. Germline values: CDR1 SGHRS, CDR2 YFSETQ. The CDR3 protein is CASSREGEAFF. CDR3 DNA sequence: TGCGCCAGCAGTCGGGAGGGCGAAGCTTTCTTT.